This T cell receptor beta chain was documented in a study of molecular identifiers for immune sequencing clone quantification. Looking at the study overall: Five portions were made in replicates from RNA of around 20,000 or 100,000 naive CD8 cells, and four underwent sequencing.

V was clipped by 5 bases and J by 2 bases; unmatched bases: 6. Germline V gene data show CDR1 as SNHLY and CDR2 as FYNNEI. This CDR3 has 16 amino acids. TCRdb redid the calling of the PCR reads with MiXCR, one entry per CDR3 protein. The sample has roughly 93,000 distinct CDR3 sequences, roughly 19% seen once. Worth noting for this clonotype: Antigen specificity is unknown.

Study results and limitations: Over 99% of effector molecules, but under 1% in naive cells, were held by clones with more than 20 RNA copies.

This TCR was recovered from a human donor in good health. Some libraries in this study had Jurkat cell RNA spiked in. The sequenced material came from naive CD8+ T cells from blood, with Jurkat cell RNA spiked in. Noted subset: FACS-sorted CD8+CD4-CCR7+CD45RA+ naive T cells. The chain links TRBV2 to TRBJ2-3; 11 positions match TRBD2. Here the CDR3 DNA reads TGTGCCAGCAGTTCTGTACTAGCGGGGGACACAGATACGCAGTATTTT. Encoded protein: CASSSVLAGDTDTQYF.